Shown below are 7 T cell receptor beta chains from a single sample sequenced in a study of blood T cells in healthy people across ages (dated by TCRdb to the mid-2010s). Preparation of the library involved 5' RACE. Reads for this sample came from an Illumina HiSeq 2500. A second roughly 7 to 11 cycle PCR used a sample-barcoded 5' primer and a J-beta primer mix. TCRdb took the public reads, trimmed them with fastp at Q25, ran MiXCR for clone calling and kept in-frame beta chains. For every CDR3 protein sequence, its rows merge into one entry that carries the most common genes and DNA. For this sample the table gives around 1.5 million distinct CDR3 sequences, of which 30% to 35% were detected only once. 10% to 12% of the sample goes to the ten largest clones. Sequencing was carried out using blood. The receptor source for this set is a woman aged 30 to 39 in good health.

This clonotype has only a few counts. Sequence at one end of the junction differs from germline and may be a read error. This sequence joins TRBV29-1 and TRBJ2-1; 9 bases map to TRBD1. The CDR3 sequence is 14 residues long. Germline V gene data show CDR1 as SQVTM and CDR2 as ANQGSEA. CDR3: CSVRQGGSHNEQFF. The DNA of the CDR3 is TGCAGCGTTCGACAGGGGGGCTCCCACAATGAGCAGTTCTTC.

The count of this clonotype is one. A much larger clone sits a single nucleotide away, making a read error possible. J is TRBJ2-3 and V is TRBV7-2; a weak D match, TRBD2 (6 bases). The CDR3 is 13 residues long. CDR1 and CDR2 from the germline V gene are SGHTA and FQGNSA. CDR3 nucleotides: TGTGTCAGCAGCTTAGGGAGGCCAGATACGCAGTATTTT. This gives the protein CVSSLGRPDTQYF.

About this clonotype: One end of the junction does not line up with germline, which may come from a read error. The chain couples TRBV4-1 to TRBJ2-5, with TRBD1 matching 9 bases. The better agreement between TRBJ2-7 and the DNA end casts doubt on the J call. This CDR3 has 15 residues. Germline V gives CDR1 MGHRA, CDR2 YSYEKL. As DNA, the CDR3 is TGCGCCAGCAGAAGGTTGGACAGGGGTTCCTGCGAGCAGTACTTC. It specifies CASRRLDRGSCEQYF.

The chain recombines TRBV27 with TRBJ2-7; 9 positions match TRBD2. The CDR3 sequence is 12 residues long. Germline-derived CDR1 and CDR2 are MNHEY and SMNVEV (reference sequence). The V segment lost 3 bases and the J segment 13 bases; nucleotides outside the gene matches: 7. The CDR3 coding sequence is TGTGCCAGCAGTTTGCCCGGACTAGCGAGCTACTTC. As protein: CASSLPGLASYF.

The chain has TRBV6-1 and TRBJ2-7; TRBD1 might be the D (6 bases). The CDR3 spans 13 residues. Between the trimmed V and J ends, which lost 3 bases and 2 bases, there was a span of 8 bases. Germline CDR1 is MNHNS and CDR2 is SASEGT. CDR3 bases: TGTGCCAGCAGTGAGACAGGACCCTACGAGCAGTACTTC. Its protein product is CASSETGPYEQYF.

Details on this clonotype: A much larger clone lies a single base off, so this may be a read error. The CDR3 region has the DNA TGCAGTGCTAGAGGGGTTTACGTGAACACAGATACGCAGTATTTT. Translated: CSARGVYVNTDTQYF. The chain couples TRBV20-1 to TRBJ2-3, with D uncertain. In germline, CDR1 is DFQATT, CDR2 SNEGSKA (reference sequence). CDR3 length: 15 amino acids. V was pared by 1 base and J by 2 bases, with 13 bases between.

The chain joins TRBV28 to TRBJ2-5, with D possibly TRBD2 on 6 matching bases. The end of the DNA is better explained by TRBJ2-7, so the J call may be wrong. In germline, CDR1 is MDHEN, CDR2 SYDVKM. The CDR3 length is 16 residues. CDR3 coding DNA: TGTGCCAGCAGCTCTGGAGGAGGGAGAAGATTCGACGAGCAGTACTTC. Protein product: CASSSGGGRRFDEQYF.